This T cell receptor beta chain was found in a study of patients and donors after allogeneic stem cell transplantation. Germline V CDR1 and CDR2: LGHNA, YSLEER. Unmatched junction bases numbered 7, after V lost 6 bases and J lost 6 bases. The CDR3 has 15 residues. From the RT-PCR reads, TCRdb called clonotypes with MiXCR, one entry per CDR3 protein. Of about 410,000 distinct CDR3 sequences detected, approximately 16% appear once; the ten largest clones hold less than 8%. This clonotype was observed a few times. The TCR originated in a human donor who was either an allogeneic HSCT recipient or a stem cell or donor lymphocyte infusion donor (not recorded which). It is not recorded whose cells these are; they may come from a transplant donor. This chain uses TRBV4-3 with TRBJ1-5, with TRBD1 matching 11 bases. The specimen was blood, either unsorted or a sorted T cell fraction (not recorded which). As DNA, the CDR3 is TGCGCCAGCAGTCGAGGGACAGGGGGAAGTCAGCCCCAGCATTTT. Translation: CASSRGTGGSQPQHF.